This passage covers 10 T cell receptor beta chains from one sample sequenced in a study of technical replicates of blood from a handful of donors. Profiled with immunoSEQ multiplex PCR; TCRdb holds only in-frame clones, not every one. Of tens of thousands of clones listed, roughly 90% are singletons. Specimen: T cells isolated from PBMCs. These receptors all stem from a human donor in good health.

The chain is built from TRBV4-2 and TRBJ1-1; 11 nucleotides agree with TRBD1. CDR3 size: 18 residues. Germline assignment: CDR1 LGHNA and CDR2 YNFKEQ. V was clipped by 4 bases and J by 5 bases; unmatched bases: 15. The CDR3 DNA follows: TGTGCCAGCAGCCCCGGAACCGGGACAGGGGGTGGTGGTACTGAAGCTTTCTTT. This sequence encodes CASSPGTGTGGGGTEAFF.

This clone was detected only a few times. The rearrangement joins TRBV18 to TRBJ1-1, with D possibly TRBD1 on 5 matching bases. Germline V gene data show CDR1 as KGHSH and CDR2 as LQKENI. The CDR3 has 13 residues. With 8 bases removed from V and 1 base from J, the gap between germline ends came to 11 bases. This CDR3 reads CASAVGGNTEAFF. For the CDR3, the DNA is TGTGCCAGCGCTGTCGGGGGGAACACTGAAGCTTTCTTT.

Only one count was recorded for this clone. J is TRBJ2-1 and V is TRBV9; D is undetermined. V dropped 0 bases and J dropped 0 bases, with 7 bases sitting between them. Looked up from germline, CDR1 is SGDLS and CDR2 is YYNGEE. The CDR3 spans 15 residues. For the CDR3, the DNA is TGTGCCAGCAGCGTAGAGTACAGCTCCTACAATGAGCAGTTCTTC. Translating it yields CASSVEYSSYNEQFF.

J is TRBJ1-5 and V is TRBV5-1, with D unclear. Germline CDR1 is SGHRS and CDR2 is YFSETQ. This CDR3 is 14 amino acids long. Trimming took 0 bases from V and 2 from J, leaving 6 bases between them. The CDR3, as DNA: TGCGCCAGCAGCTTGGAGGCGGGCAATCAGCCCCAGCATTTT. Translating gives CASSLEAGNQPQHF. Drawing the rest from reference TRBV5-1 and TRBJ1-5, the complete variable domain is KAGVTQTPRYLIKTRGQQVTLSCSPISGHRSVSWYQQTPGQGLQFLFEYFSETQRNKGNFPGRFSGRQFSNSRSEMNVSTLELGDSALYLCASSLEAGNQPQHFGDGTRLSIL.

V gene TRBV2 combines with J gene TRBJ1-5; 9 bases line up with TRBD1. The germline V gene encodes CDR1 SNHLY and CDR2 FYNNEI. With V trimmed by 6 bases and J by 7 bases, 7 bases remained unmatched. The CDR3 covers 14 residues. The CDR3 protein is CASRDRGNGQPQHF. CDR3 sequence (DNA): TGTGCCAGCAGGGACAGGGGAAATGGGCAGCCCCAGCATTTT.

The chain links TRBV28 to TRBJ2-7; D perhaps matches TRBD1 (5 bases). CDR1 is MDHEN and CDR2 is SYDVKM in the germline V gene. The CDR3 runs 15 residues. V lost 1 base and J 1 base, leaving 11 bases between the germline ends. CDR3 sequence: CASSLYGRESYEQYF. The DNA for the CDR3 is TGTGCCAGCAGTTTATACGGCAGGGAATCCTACGAGCAGTACTTC. The whole variable domain, remainder taken from reference TRBV28 and TRBJ2-7, is DVKVTQSSRYLVKRTGEKVFLECVQDMDHENMFWYRQDPGLGLRLIYFSYDVKMKEKGDIPEGYSVSREKKERFSLILESASTNQTSMYLCASSLYGRESYEQYFGPGTRLTVT.

This chain joins TRBV28 and TRBJ2-7, with D perhaps TRBD1 (6 bases). Germline CDR1 MDHEN, CDR2 SYDVKM. CDR3 size: 14 residues. The ends were cut back, 5 bases at V and 0 bases at J, with 11 bases in the middle. CDR3 nucleotide sequence: TGTGCCAGCAGTCCGACGGACAGCTCCTACGAGCAGTACTTC. Its protein is CASSPTDSSYEQYF.

The rearrangement joins TRBV11-2 to TRBJ2-1; 7 positions match TRBD2. This CDR3 contains 15 residues. V dropped 5 bases and J dropped 2; count of bases not matched to a gene: 6. Germline CDR1 SGHAT, CDR2 FQNNGV. The CDR3 is CASSPRLAAYNEQFF. The DNA for the CDR3 is TGTGCCAGCAGCCCCAGACTAGCAGCCTACAATGAGCAGTTCTTC. Full variable domain (remainder filled in from reference TRBV11-2 and TRBJ2-1): EAGVAQSPRYKIIEKRQSVAFWCNPISGHATLYWYQQILGQGPKLLIQFQNNGVVDDSQLPKDRFSAERLKGVDSTLKIQPAKLEDSAVYLCASSPRLAAYNEQFFGPGTRLTVL.

The rearrangement uses TRBV5-1 and TRBJ1-5; D is uncertain. Trimming removed 6 bases at V and 16 bases at J, with 26 bases between. There are 14 residues in the CDR3. CDR1 and CDR2 from the germline V gene are SGHRS and YFSETQ. The CDR3: CASKLDKSSILLHF. In DNA form, the CDR3 reads TGCGCCAGCAAATTAGACAAATCCTCCATTCTTTTACATTTT. The full variable domain, rest sourced from reference TRBV5-1 and TRBJ1-5, is KAGVTQTPRYLIKTRGQQVTLSCSPISGHRSVSWYQQTPGQGLQFLFEYFSETQRNKGNFPGRFSGRQFSNSRSEMNVSTLELGDSALYLCASKLDKSSILLHFGDGTRLSIL.

The chain uses TRBV28 and TRBJ2-7, with 10 bases identical to TRBD2. Germline CDR1 reads MDHEN; CDR2 reads SYDVKM. The length of the CDR3 is 14 residues. V lost 3 bases, J lost 5 bases, and 4 bases stayed unmatched. The chain's CDR3 is CASSLPGTSDEQYF. CDR3 sequence (DNA): TGTGCCAGCAGTTTGCCCGGGACTAGCGACGAGCAGTACTTC. Looking up the rest from reference TRBV28 and TRBJ2-7 gives the full variable domain: DVKVTQSSRYLVKRTGEKVFLECVQDMDHENMFWYRQDPGLGLRLIYFSYDVKMKEKGDIPEGYSVSREKKERFSLILESASTNQTSMYLCASSLPGTSDEQYFGPGTRLTVT.